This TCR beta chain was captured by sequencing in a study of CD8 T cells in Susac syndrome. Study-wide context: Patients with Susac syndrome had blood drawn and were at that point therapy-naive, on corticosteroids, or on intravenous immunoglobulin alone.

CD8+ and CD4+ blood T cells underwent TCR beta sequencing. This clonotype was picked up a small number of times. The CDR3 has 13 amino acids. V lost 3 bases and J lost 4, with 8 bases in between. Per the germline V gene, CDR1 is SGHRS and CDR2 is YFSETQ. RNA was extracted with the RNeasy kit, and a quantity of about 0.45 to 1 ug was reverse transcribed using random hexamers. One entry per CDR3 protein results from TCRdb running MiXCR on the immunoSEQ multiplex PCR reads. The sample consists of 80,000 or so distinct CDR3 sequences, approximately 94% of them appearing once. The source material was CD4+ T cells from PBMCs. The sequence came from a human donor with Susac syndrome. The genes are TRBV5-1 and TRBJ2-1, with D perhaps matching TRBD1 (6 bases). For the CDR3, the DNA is TGCGCCAGCAGCTGGACAGAGTACAATGAGCAGTTCTTC. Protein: CASSWTEYNEQFF.